This TCR beta chain was sequenced in a study of blood T cell repertoires in COVID-19. Study summary: The origin of the acute and convalescent COVID-19 samples was the United States, Italy and Spain. T cells, B-cell-depleted T cells, or PBMCs provided the cDNA or gDNA that served as material.

In the source study's methods: Amplification of reference gene primers provided the estimated nucleated cell counts. Clones were sequenced by immunoSEQ multiplex PCR, and TCRdb holds only the in-frame ones, with some missing. V, J and clone size derive from that table, while D and trimming were established from the DNA sequence. In the table there are fewer than 500,000 clones, roughly four fifths of which are singletons. The length of the CDR3 is 17 residues. Per the germline V gene, CDR1 is SGHDN and CDR2 is FVKESK. The V and J ends lost 4 bases and 3 bases, in that order; junction bases with no gene match: 13.

The V call is TRBV14, the J call TRBJ2-3, with 7 nucleotides matching TRBD1. This TCR derives from a human donor with acute or convalescent COVID-19. The donor label of this sample is uncertain. The sequenced material came from peripheral blood. This CDR3 is CASSPPRPRGRTDTQYF. CDR3 nucleotide sequence: TGTGCCAGCAGCCCGCCCAGGCCGAGGGGGCGGACAGATACGCAGTATTTT.